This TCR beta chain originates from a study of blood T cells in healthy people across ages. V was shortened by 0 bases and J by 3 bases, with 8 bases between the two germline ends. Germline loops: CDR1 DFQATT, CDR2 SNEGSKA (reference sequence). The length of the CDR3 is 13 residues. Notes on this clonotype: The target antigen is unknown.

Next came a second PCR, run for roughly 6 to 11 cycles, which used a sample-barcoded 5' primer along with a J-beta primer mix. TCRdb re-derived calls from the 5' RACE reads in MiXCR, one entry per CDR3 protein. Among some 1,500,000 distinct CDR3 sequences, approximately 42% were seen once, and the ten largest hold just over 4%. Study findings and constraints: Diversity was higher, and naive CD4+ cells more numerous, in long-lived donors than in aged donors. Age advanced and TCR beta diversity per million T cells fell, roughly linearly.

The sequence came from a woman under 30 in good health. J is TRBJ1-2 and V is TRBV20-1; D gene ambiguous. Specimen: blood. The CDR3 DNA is TGCAGTGCTAGAGATGAAGGATACTATGGCTACACCTTC. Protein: CSARDEGYYGYTF.